Below, 30 T cell receptor beta chains from the same sample are listed, as sequenced in a study of blood T cell repertoires in COVID-19. Libraries were prepared by immunoSEQ multiplex PCR; TCRdb keeps only in-frame clonotypes and omits some of them. The sample records some 490,000 clones, approximately 86% being singletons. Input material: PBMCs or T cells enriched from blood (not recorded which). These receptors all come from a woman aged 55-70 years who had recovered from COVID-19.

The genes are TRBV10-3 and TRBJ2-1; 7 bases fit TRBD2. Germline V gene sequence: CDR1 ENHRY, CDR2 SYGVKD. This CDR3 spans 14 amino acids. V gave up 6 bases and J gave up 3 bases; unmatched junction bases: 5. CDR3 protein: CAIRTAGRYNEQFF. As DNA, the CDR3 is TGTGCCATCAGGACAGCGGGGCGCTACAATGAGCAGTTCTTC.

The gene calls are TRBV24-1 and TRBJ2-1; 10 bases fit TRBD1. The V segment lost 2 bases and the J segment 4 bases; nucleotides outside the gene matches: 10. Germline lookup yields CDR1 KGHDR and CDR2 SFDVKD. The CDR3 spans 18 residues. The CDR3 DNA reads as TGTGCCACCAGTGATTGGGGGACAGGGGTGTCTTTGTACAATGAGCAGTTCTTC. Translating gives CATSDWGTGVSLYNEQFF.

V is TRBV11-2 and J is TRBJ1-6; maybe TRBD1 (6 bases). Trimming shortened V by 1 base and J by 9 bases, and 13 bases separated the two germline ends. The germline V gene encodes CDR1 SGHAT and CDR2 FQNNGV. The CDR3 spans 15 residues. The CDR3 coding sequence is TGTGCCAGCAGCTTAGCCGGACAGAAGAGTTCACCCCTCCACTTT. This sequence encodes CASSLAGQKSSPLHF.

This chain uses TRBV4-1 with TRBJ1-1; D is undetermined. Germline-derived CDR1 and CDR2 are MGHRA and YSYEKL. Trimming shortened V by 0 bases and J by 6 bases, and 20 bases separated the two germline ends. CDR3 length: 17 amino acids. The CDR3 is CASSQETAGNLISEAFF. CDR3 coding DNA: TGCGCCAGCAGCCAAGAGACGGCCGGGAATTTGATCTCTGAAGCTTTCTTT.

There are a few counts of this clone. The chain combines TRBV5-4 with TRBJ1-2; the match to TRBD1 covers 10 bases. Germline trimming cut 3 bases from V and 4 bases from J; bases unmatched to any gene: 12. The CDR3 is 17 amino acids. CDR1 and CDR2 (germline): SGHNT, YYREEE (reference sequence). The CDR3 DNA sequence: TGTGCCAGCAGCTCTGATAGGACAGGGGGTTCCTCCTATGGCTACACCTTC. Protein: CASSSDRTGGSSYGYTF.

V usage is TRBV10-3 and J usage is TRBJ2-3; 10 bases match TRBD1. Germline CDR1 and CDR2: ENHRY and SYGVKD. CDR3 length equals 15 residues. The J segment lost 1 base and the V segment lost 10 bases, leaving 8 bases of the junction unmatched. The CDR3 nucleotides read TGTGCCACCCGCGGACAGGGGGGGGGCACAGATACGCAGTATTTT. Its protein product is CATRGQGGGTDTQYF.

A single count supports this clone. The chain carries TRBV24-1 and TRBJ1-2; 7 bases fit TRBD1. Trimming cost V 3 bases and J 6 bases; bases outside gene matches: 15. CDR1 is KGHDR and CDR2 is SFDVKD in the germline V gene. CDR3 size: 17 residues. The CDR3 loop reads CATSDPATGVKVNGYTF. The CDR3 region has the DNA TGTGCCACCAGTGATCCCGCCACAGGGGTAAAGGTGAATGGCTACACCTTC.

The chain employs TRBV2 and TRBJ1-2; D remains unclear. The germline V gene encodes CDR1 SNHLY and CDR2 FYNNEI. V was shortened by 6 bases and J by 3 bases, with 14 bases between the two germline ends. The CDR3 is made up of 14 amino acids. CDR3 region: CASRVREADYGYTF. The DNA of the CDR3 is TGTGCCAGCAGGGTAAGGGAGGCGGACTATGGCTACACCTTC.

The chain uses TRBV6-5 and TRBJ2-1; D might be TRBD1 (6 bases). Germline V gene data show CDR1 as MNHEY and CDR2 as SVGAGI. The CDR3 runs 15 residues. The V gene lost 6 bases and the J gene lost 4 bases, with 16 bases spanning the gap. This CDR3 is CASRTRDNVYNEQFF. CDR3 sequence (DNA): TGTGCCAGCAGGACACGGGACAACGTTTACAATGAGCAGTTCTTC.

A single count supports this clone. The rearrangement joins TRBV5-1 to TRBJ1-4; D is perhaps TRBD1 (6 bases). The CDR3 extends over 16 amino acids. Germline V CDR1 and CDR2: SGHRS, YFSETQ. Between the trimmed V and J ends, which lost 3 bases and 0 bases, there was a span of 12 bases. This chain's CDR3 is CASSSQGPATNEKLFF. The DNA for the CDR3 is TGCGCCAGCAGCTCCCAGGGGCCCGCAACTAATGAAAAACTGTTTTTT.

There are a few counts of this clone. The chain uses TRBV24-1 and TRBJ2-1; 9 nucleotides align to TRBD1. CDR3 size: 15 residues. Unmatched junction bases numbered 5, after V lost 1 base and J lost 8 bases. Germline V gene sequence: CDR1 KGHDR, CDR2 SFDVKD. CDR3 in DNA: TGTGCCACCAGTGATTTCGGGACAGGGCGGGATGAGCAGTTCTTC. It specifies CATSDFGTGRDEQFF.

There are a few counts of this clone. The chain joins TRBV11-2 to TRBJ2-2; D unclear. The germline V gene encodes CDR1 SGHAT and CDR2 FQNNGV. The length of the CDR3 is 14 residues. V shed 1 base and J shed 1 base, with 4 bases lying between them. The CDR3 loop is CASSLVLNTGELFF. Written as DNA, the CDR3 is TGTGCCAGCAGCTTAGTTCTGAACACCGGGGAGCTGTTTTTT.

The chain recombines TRBV30 with TRBJ1-6; 8 bases match TRBD1. The trim removed 4 bases at V and 5 bases at J, leaving 4 bases unmatched. CDR1 and CDR2 from the germline V gene are GTSNPN and SVGIG (reference sequence). The CDR3 runs to 14 residues. The CDR3 here is CAWTGGENNSPLHF. The CDR3 bases are TGTGCCTGGACAGGGGGCGAGAATAATTCACCCCTCCACTTT.

The chain couples TRBV13 to TRBJ2-1, with 10 bases lining up with TRBD1. This CDR3 spans 15 amino acids. The ends lost 6 bases at V and 4 bases at J; junction bases unmatched: 6. Germline V gene lookup returns CDR1 PRHDT and CDR2 FYEKMQ (reference sequence). CDR3 region: CASSKGQGIYNEQFF. CDR3 nucleotides: TGTGCCAGCAGTAAGGGACAGGGGATTTACAATGAGCAGTTCTTC.

The V gene is TRBV10-2, the J gene TRBJ1-4; D gene uncertain. Germline values: CDR1 WSHSY, CDR2 SAAADI. The CDR3 runs 15 residues. Trimming shortened V by 1 base and J by 4 bases, and 10 bases separated the two germline ends. CDR3 amino acids: CASSEWKGVNEKLFF. The CDR3 DNA sequence: TGCGCCAGCAGTGAGTGGAAGGGAGTTAATGAAAAACTGTTTTTT.

The rearrangement links TRBV5-4 to TRBJ2-4, with 12 bases aligning to TRBD1. CDR1 is SGHNT and CDR2 is YYREEE in the germline V gene (reference sequence). The ends lost 3 bases at V and 6 bases at J; junction bases unmatched: 7. This CDR3 is 16 amino acids long. The CDR3 DNA follows: TGTGCCAGCAGCTGGGGACAGGGGGCAAGGGGAAACATTCAGTACTTC. This gives the protein CASSWGQGARGNIQYF.

V and J are TRBV9 and TRBJ2-1, with D possibly TRBD1 on 5 matching bases. V was shortened by 3 bases and J by 6 bases, with 13 bases between the two germline ends. Germline loops: CDR1 SGDLS, CDR2 YYNGEE. CDR3 length: 14 residues. The CDR3 sequence is CASSAGPSPNEQFF. The CDR3 coding sequence is TGTGCCAGCAGCGCAGGGCCCTCCCCCAATGAGCAGTTCTTC.

The rearrangement links TRBV14 to TRBJ1-2; 10 positions match TRBD1. CDR1 and CDR2 from the germline V gene are SGHDN and FVKESK. Trimming at V came to 6 bases and at J to 7 bases, leaving 8 bases not matched to a gene. The length of the CDR3 is 14 residues. For the CDR3, the DNA is TGTGCCAGCAGACCGACAGGGGGCGTCGGTGGCTACACCTTC. This codes for CASRPTGGVGGYTF.

In DNA, the CDR3 is TGTGCCAGCAGCGTAGGACGGGGACAGGGTTACGAGCAGTACTTC. Translation: CASSVGRGQGYEQYF. This chain joins TRBV9 and TRBJ2-7; 9 nucleotides agree with TRBD1. Germline V gene sequence: CDR1 SGDLS, CDR2 YYNGEE. The CDR3 is made up of 15 amino acids. V lost 0 bases, J lost 4 bases, and 5 bases stayed unmatched. Full variable domain (outside the CDR3, taken from reference TRBV9 and TRBJ2-7): DSGVTQTPKHLITATGQRVTLRCSPRSGDLSVYWYQQSLDQGLQFLIQYYNGEERAKGNILERFSAQQFPDLHSELNLSSLELGDSALYFCASSVGRGQGYEQYFGPGTRLTVT.

V gene TRBV7-2 combines with J gene TRBJ1-2; TRBD1 matches at 10 bases. V was pared by 5 bases and J by 3 bases, with 3 bases of the junction left unmatched. The CDR3 sequence is 14 residues long. Germline lookup yields CDR1 SGHTA and CDR2 FQGNSA. The CDR3 here is CASSVGTGDYGYTF. The DNA of the CDR3 is TGTGCCAGCAGCGTGGGGACAGGGGACTATGGCTACACCTTC.

This chain links TRBV6-5 with TRBJ2-5; 8 positions agree with TRBD1. The CDR3 runs to 13 residues. The junction had 3 bases not matched to a gene; V was cut back by 4 bases and J by 5 bases. The germline gives CDR1 MNHEY, CDR2 SVGAGI. The CDR3 protein is CASSFRGLETQYF. The CDR3 DNA reads as TGTGCCAGCAGTTTCAGGGGGCTTGAGACCCAGTACTTC.

This clone was recorded once. An end of the junction does not agree with germline; a read error may underlie this. V and J are TRBV18 and TRBJ1-6, with D possibly matching TRBD1 (6 bases). Germline CDR1 reads KGHSH; CDR2 reads LQKENI. The CDR3 runs to 16 residues. CDR3 DNA: TGTGCCAGTTCACCCGATACCGGGACAAATAATTCACCCCTCCACTTT. This codes for CASSPDTGTNNSPLHF. Drawing the rest from reference TRBV18 and TRBJ1-6, the complete variable domain is NAGVMQNPRHLVRRRGQEARLRCSPMKGHSHVYWYRQLPEEGLKFMVYLQKENIIDESGMPKERFSAEFPKEGPSILRIQQVVRGDSAAYFCASSPDTGTNNSPLHFGNGTRLTVT.

The V gene is TRBV5-1, the J gene TRBJ2-7, with a weak D call TRBD2 (5 bases). From germline, CDR1 is SGHRS and CDR2 YFSETQ. Deletions cut 4 bases from V and 1 base from J, with 21 bases between. This CDR3 comprises 17 residues. The CDR3 nucleotides are TGCGCCAGCAGCCCCGCCGGCGGAGGACCTAATTCCTACGAGCAGTACGTC. Its protein product is CASSPAGGGPNSYEQYV.

The rearrangement joins TRBV6-6 to TRBJ1-6; 7 bases are shared with TRBD1. CDR3 size: 13 residues. V trimming: 11 bases; J trimming: 7 bases; junction bases outside the gene matches: 8. CDR1 is MNHNY and CDR2 is SVGAGI in the germline V gene (reference sequence). The CDR3 is CAHADRLNSPLHF. The CDR3 region has the DNA TGTGCCCACGCGGACAGGCTAAATTCACCCCTCCACTTT.

The CDR3 sequence is CASSIPRDRGAYEQYV. CDR3 bases: TGTGCCAGTAGTATCCCCCGGGACAGGGGAGCCTACGAGCAGTACGTC. This sequence joins TRBV19 and TRBJ2-7, with 10 bases that match TRBD1. V was pared by 3 bases and J by 2 bases, with 7 bases of the junction left unmatched. The CDR3 is made up of 16 amino acids. Germline CDR1 and CDR2: LNHDA and SQIVND (reference sequence).

This chain joins TRBV6-5 and TRBJ1-2, with 7 bases that match TRBD1. Per germline, CDR1 MNHEY and CDR2 SVGAGI. The CDR3 loop spans 15 amino acids. After removal of 6 bases from V and 3 bases from J, the junction contained 10 bases not matched to a gene. In nucleotides, the CDR3 is TGTGCCAGCAGCTCCGGGACAGCTCTTCACTATGGCTACACCTTC. Translation gives CASSSGTALHYGYTF.

The V and J genes are TRBV24-1 and TRBJ2-2; D unresolved. The ends were cut back, 7 bases at V and 3 bases at J, with 5 bases in the middle. From germline, CDR1 is KGHDR and CDR2 SFDVKD. The CDR3 has 12 amino acids. The DNA of the CDR3 is TGTGCCACCAGCCACTACACCGGGGAGCTGTTTTTT. It specifies CATSHYTGELFF.

V usage is TRBV11-2 and J usage is TRBJ1-3; D gene ambiguous. There are 13 residues in the CDR3. V was clipped by 1 base and J by 2 bases, with 3 bases between them. CDR1 is SGHAT, CDR2 FQNNGV, per germline. CDR3 sequence (DNA): TGTGCCAGCAGCTTAGGGCCTGGAAACACCATATATTTT. This encodes CASSLGPGNTIYF. Based on the CDR3 plus reference TRBV11-2 and TRBJ1-3, the full variable domain is EAGVAQSPRYKIIEKRQSVAFWCNPISGHATLYWYQQILGQGPKLLIQFQNNGVVDDSQLPKDRFSAERLKGVDSTLKIQPAKLEDSAVYLCASSLGPGNTIYFGEGSWLTVV.

This clone was detected once. The chain's CDR3 is CASSYTRSYGYTF. CDR3 coding DNA: TGTGCCAGCAGTTACACGCGATCCTATGGCTACACCTTC. The V and J genes are TRBV6-2 or TRBV6-3 and TRBJ1-2; D is unresolved. The V gene lost 2 bases and the J gene lost 4 bases, with 8 bases spanning the gap. This CDR3 is 13 amino acids long. Per germline, CDR1 MNHEY and CDR2 SVGEGT.

J is TRBJ2-1 and V is TRBV5-1; 8 bases map to TRBD1. The trim removed 3 bases at V and 8 bases at J, leaving 10 bases unmatched. The CDR3 covers 15 residues. CDR1 SGHRS and CDR2 YFSETQ come from the germline V gene. In DNA, the CDR3 is TGCGCCAGCAGCTCGACAGGGGAATGGGGGCATGAGCAGTTCTTC. Its translation is CASSSTGEWGHEQFF.